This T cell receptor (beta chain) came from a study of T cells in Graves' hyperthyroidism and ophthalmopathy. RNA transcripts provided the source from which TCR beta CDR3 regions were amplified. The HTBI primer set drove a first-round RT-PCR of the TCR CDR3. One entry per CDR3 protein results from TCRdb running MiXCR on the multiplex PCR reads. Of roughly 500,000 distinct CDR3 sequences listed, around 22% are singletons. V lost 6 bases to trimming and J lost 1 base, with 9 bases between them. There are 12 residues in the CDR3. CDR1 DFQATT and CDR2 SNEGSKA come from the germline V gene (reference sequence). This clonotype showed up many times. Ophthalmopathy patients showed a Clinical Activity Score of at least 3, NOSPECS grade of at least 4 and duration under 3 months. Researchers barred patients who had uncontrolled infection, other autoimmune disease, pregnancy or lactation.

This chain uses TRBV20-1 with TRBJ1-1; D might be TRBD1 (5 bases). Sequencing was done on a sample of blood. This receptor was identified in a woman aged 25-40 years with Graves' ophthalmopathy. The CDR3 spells CSAWGRNTEAFF. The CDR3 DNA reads TGCAGTGCGTGGGGGAGGAACACTGAAGCTTTCTTT.